The 4 T cell receptor beta chains listed next were all sequenced from one sample in a study of shared clonotypes between healthy human individuals. Clones were read by immunoSEQ multiplex PCR, and TCRdb kept only the in-frame ones, dropping some. The sample includes some 1.5 million clones, more than 95% of them seen just once. The material sequenced was naive CD4+ T cells sorted from blood. The subset is: CD45RA+ positively selected. The receptors were sampled from a young man in good health.

V is TRBV10-3 and J is TRBJ1-2; 11 bases line up with TRBD1. This CDR3 comprises 22 residues. Losses at the gene ends were 0 bases for V and 3 bases for J; bases not matched to a gene: 21. Germline CDR1 is ENHRY and CDR2 is SYGVKD. In DNA, the CDR3 is TGTGCCATCAGTGAGTCGATCTGGACAACGGGGACAGGGGGGCTCCTAGACTATGGCTACACCTTC. This encodes CAISESIWTTGTGGLLDYGYTF.

The chain links TRBV6-1 to TRBJ1-3, with unresolved D. The germline gives CDR1 MNHNS, CDR2 SASEGT. CDR3 length: 14 residues. Trimming removed 7 bases from V and 2 bases from J, with 12 bases in between. The CDR3 DNA sequence: TGTGCCAGCACCGAGGGTGCGGCTGGAAACACCATATATTTT. Encoded protein: CASTEGAAGNTIYF.

The chain combines TRBV11-2 with TRBJ2-1; D is undetermined. The germline V gene encodes CDR1 SGHAT and CDR2 FQNNGV. Trimming stripped 5 bases from V and 10 bases from J, with 15 bases between. This CDR3 contains 13 residues. CDR3 coding DNA: TGTGCCAGCAGCCCATCGATCTGGGGAGAGCAGTTCTTC. This translates into CASSPSIWGEQFF.

The CDR3 region has the DNA TGTGCCAGCAGCTTAGGACATTCCACCTACGAGCAGTACTTC. Translated, it gives CASSLGHSTYEQYF. The rearrangement links TRBV11-2 to TRBJ2-7; no firm D call. V was cut by 1 base and J by 2 bases, with 9 bases left in between. There are 14 residues in the CDR3. Germline CDR1 SGHAT, CDR2 FQNNGV.